The rows below give T cell receptor beta chains drawn from one sample of a study of vaccination effects on CD4 cells after COVID-19. Assay: immunoSEQ multiplex PCR; the TCRdb copy retains only in-frame clones and omits some. The repertoire has approximately 83,000 clones, roughly 73% of them found once; the top ten carry around 1.1%. Antigens of these TCRs are unknown. The sample here was CD4+ T cells from PBMCs cultured with HCoV-OC43 spike peptides, taken after COVID-19 vaccination. These TCRs come from a human donor who received a COVID-19 vaccine. Each CDR3 is given with its conserved first and last residue. The D gene is left open where the match is weak. Clone size, where shown, is once, few, many, or a class for clones that have expanded.

CDR3nt,CDR3aa,abundance,d_gene,v_gene,j_gene
TGCGCCAGCAGCTTGGCAGGGCGCAGTGAGCAGTTCTTC,CASSLAGRSEQFF,-,-,TRBV5-1,TRBJ2-1
TGCAGTGCTAGACAGACTAATGGCTACACCTTC,CSARQTNGYTF,-,-,TRBV20-1,TRBJ1-2
TGTGCCACCAGTGAGTCCGGGCCCTATTACAATGAGCAGTTCTTC,CATSESGPYYNEQFF,few,-,TRBV24-1,TRBJ2-1
TGTGCCAGCAGCACAGCTCCTGGAAACACCATATATTTT,CASSTAPGNTIYF,-,-,TRBV9,TRBJ1-3
TGCGCCAGCAGCCGTGAGGGTACCACCGGGGAGCTGTTTTTT,CASSREGTTGELFF,-,-,TRBV5-1,TRBJ2-2
TGTGCCAGCAGTGTCCAGGGGGCGAGCGGGGAGCTGTTTTTT,CASSVQGASGELFF,-,TRBD1,TRBV2,TRBJ2-2
TGTGCCATCAGTGATAGGCAGGGGGCTGGTGGGGCCAACGTCCTGACTTTC,CAISDRQGAGGANVLTF,-,TRBD1,TRBV10-3,TRBJ2-6
TGTGCCAGTAGTTGGGGACAGGCGAACACCGGGGAGCTGTTTTTT,CASSWGQANTGELFF,-,TRBD1,TRBV19,TRBJ2-2
TGTGCCACCAGTTCCCCCAATTCAGGGCCGTTCAACTATGGCTACACCTTC,CATSSPNSGPFNYGYTF,-,-,TRBV24-1,TRBJ1-2
TGTGCCAGCAGCGTAGCGCAGGGTGAGGATAATTCACCCCTCCACTTT,CASSVAQGEDNSPLHF,-,-,TRBV9,TRBJ1-6
TGTGCCAGCAGCGCGGTCGACAGGGGGTACGACTCTGGAAACACCATATATTTT,CASSAVDRGYDSGNTIYF,-,TRBD1,TRBV9,TRBJ1-3
TGTGCCAGCAGCTTACGACCAGGGGACAATCAGCCCCAGCATTTT,CASSLRPGDNQPQHF,-,-,TRBV7-6,TRBJ1-5
TGTGCCAGCAGTGCAACCCCCGGGACTAGCGGTAATACGCAGTATTTT,CASSATPGTSGNTQYF,-,TRBD2,TRBV6-4,TRBJ2-3
TGTGCCAGTAAGGGACACTCGAACACTGAAGCTTTCTTT,CASKGHSNTEAFF,-,-,TRBV19,TRBJ1-1
TGTGCCAGCAGTTGGGGGGCCACAGATACGCAGTATTTT,CASSWGATDTQYF,few,-,TRBV25-1,TRBJ2-3
TGTGCCAGCAGAGCACAGACAGGGGATCATTCACCCCTCCACTTT,CASRAQTGDHSPLHF,-,TRBD1,TRBV28,TRBJ1-6
TGTGCCACCAGGGCCTCTAGCACAGATACGCAGTATTTT,CATRASSTDTQYF,-,-,TRBV24-1,TRBJ2-3
TGTGCCAGCAGAAGCGGGCCCAACACTGAAGCTTTCTTT,CASRSGPNTEAFF,-,-,TRBV12-3/TRBV12-4,TRBJ1-1
TGTGCCAGCAGCTCTGACAAAAACACTGAAGCTTTCTTT,CASSSDKNTEAFF,-,-,TRBV5-4,TRBJ1-1
TGTGCCAGCGGCCCCCAGGGGGGCAGTACCGGGGAGCTGTTTTTT,CASGPQGGSTGELFF,-,-,TRBV7-7,TRBJ2-2
TGTGCCAGTAGTATGACCCTTCCGACCCGAGATGAGCAGTTCTTC,CASSMTLPTRDEQFF,-,-,TRBV19,TRBJ2-1
TGTGCCAGTAGAATACACATTGGGCCTAGCACCGGGGAGCTGTTTTTT,CASRIHIGPSTGELFF,-,-,TRBV19,TRBJ2-2
TGTGCCAGTCGTGACAGGGCAGGGGCCGGGGAGCTGTTTTTT,CASRDRAGAGELFF,-,TRBD1,TRBV19,TRBJ2-2
TGCAGCGTTGAAGATCGACGGCACTCTGGAAACACCATATATTTT,CSVEDRRHSGNTIYF,-,-,TRBV29-1,TRBJ1-3
TGTGCCAGCAGCGTATGGCCTGGGTACAATGAGCAGTTCTTC,CASSVWPGYNEQFF,-,-,TRBV9,TRBJ2-1
TGTGCCTGGACCCTAACGGGGGGTATCACAGATACGCAGTATTTT,CAWTLTGGITDTQYF,-,TRBD2,TRBV30,TRBJ2-3
TGTGCCAGTAGTATGGCAGGGGACACTGAAGCTTTCTTT,CASSMAGDTEAFF,-,-,TRBV19,TRBJ1-1
TGTGCCTGGAAAATTGGGGACTCTGGAAACACCATATATTTT,CAWKIGDSGNTIYF,-,-,TRBV30,TRBJ1-3
TGTGCCAGCAGTTCCTTTCGGGACAGAGGGCTCTATGGCTACACCTTC,CASSSFRDRGLYGYTF,-,TRBD1,TRBV27,TRBJ1-2
TGTGCCAGCCCCATGATAGGGGGCCAGCGGGATACGCAGTATTTT,CASPMIGGQRDTQYF,-,TRBD1,TRBV5-8,TRBJ2-3
TGTGCCAGTAGTAGCCAGGGTGGGGCAGATACGCAGTATTTT,CASSSQGGADTQYF,-,-,TRBV19,TRBJ2-3
TGTGCCAGCAGTGACAGGGGTAACACCATATATTTT,CASSDRGNTIYF,-,TRBD1,TRBV7-9,TRBJ1-3
TGTGCCAGCAGCCGCCAGGCGTTGGATGAGCAGTTCTTC,CASSRQALDEQFF,-,-,TRBV7-2,TRBJ2-1
TGCGCCAGCACCCCAGGGGCGATGAACACTGAAGCTTTCTTT,CASTPGAMNTEAFF,few,-,TRBV5-1,TRBJ1-1
TGTGCCAGCTCACCCCCGAGGGGCACAGATACGCAGTATTTT,CASSPPRGTDTQYF,-,-,TRBV18,TRBJ2-3
TGCGCCAGCACCCTCGGACAGTTTGGCAATCAGCCCCAGCATTTT,CASTLGQFGNQPQHF,once,-,TRBV10-1,TRBJ1-5
TGCGCCAGCAGTGAGTCGGGGCTCTTGACAGATACGCAGTATTTT,CASSESGLLTDTQYF,-,-,TRBV10-1,TRBJ2-3
TGTGCCAGTAGTATGGGCAGGGCCCAAGAGACCCAGTACTTC,CASSMGRAQETQYF,-,-,TRBV19,TRBJ2-5
TGTGCCAGCAGCCAAATGGGACAGGGGATTCTCGGCTACACCTTC,CASSQMGQGILGYTF,once,TRBD1,TRBV3-1/TRBV3-2,TRBJ1-2
TGTGCCAGCTCCCCGTCGGTGGACACTGAAGCTTTCTTT,CASSPSVDTEAFF,-,-,TRBV18,TRBJ1-1
TGTGCCAGCAGCCTTCCTACAGGGGGCACTGAAGCTTTCTTT,CASSLPTGGTEAFF,-,TRBD1,TRBV7-2,TRBJ1-1
TGTGCCAGCAGCCCTACAGGGGGCCCTAATTCACCCCTCCACTTT,CASSPTGGPNSPLHF,-,TRBD1,TRBV27,TRBJ1-6
TGTAATACAGGGGACCTCTATGGCTACACCTTC,CNTGDLYGYTF,-,TRBD1,TRBV12-3/TRBV12-4,TRBJ1-2
TGTGCCAGCAGTCAAGCATTGGACAGGGGGCGTAAGACCCAGTACTTC,CASSQALDRGRKTQYF,-,TRBD1,TRBV14,TRBJ2-5
TGCGCCAGCAGCCAAGGGCAGGGGTCTAATCAGCCCCAGCATTTT,CASSQGQGSNQPQHF,-,-,TRBV4-1,TRBJ1-5
TGTGCCAGCAGTGAAAGCCCCAGCGGGGTTCGCACAGATACGCAGTATTTT,CASSESPSGVRTDTQYF,-,TRBD2,TRBV25-1,TRBJ2-3